What follows is one TCR beta chain and its context. The target antigen is unknown. The assay was immunoSEQ multiplex PCR, and TCRdb's table has in-frame clones only and misses some. The sample shows approximately 1.5 million clones, 97% to 99% of them seen only once. The data originate from a study of shared clonotypes between healthy human individuals. The donors were adults (healthy and HIV-negative) with no recent acute infections or vaccinations. Study-level results: Only blood underwent sampling, and tissue repertoires likely differ.

This clonotype originated in a man under 40 in good health. Sequences were obtained from naive CD4+ T cells sorted from blood. Specified subset: CD45RA+ positively selected.

The CDR3 region is CASSPWGSGTEAFF. CDR3 in DNA: TGTGCCAGCAGCCCCTGGGGGAGCGGGACTGAAGCTTTCTTT. The chain couples TRBV28 to TRBJ1-1; the D gene is possibly TRBD1 (5 bases). Trimming cost V 6 bases and J 5 bases, with 16 bases left between them. Germline values: CDR1 MDHEN, CDR2 SYDVKM. The CDR3 runs 14 residues.